This T cell receptor beta chain was profiled in a study of blood T cells in healthy people across ages. Notes on the study in general: In older individuals, TCR beta diversity per million T cells was lower, falling roughly linearly with age.

As concerns this clonotype: The antigen remains unidentified.

The CDR3 contains 13 residues. Germline CDR1 reads SGHTA; CDR2 reads FQGNSA. Between the trimmed V and J ends, which lost 3 bases and 6 bases, there was a span of 11 bases. The second PCR ran roughly 6 to 11 cycles with a sample-barcoded 5' primer and J-beta primers. TCRdb processed the 5' RACE reads anew with MiXCR; each CDR3 protein has one entry. The table records 1.4 million or so distinct CDR3 sequences, approximately 42% of them present only once. The source of this sequence is a woman in her late teens or twenties in good health. The J gene is TRBJ1-2, the V gene TRBV7-2; D unclear. The sequencing sample was made of blood. In DNA form, the CDR3 reads TGTGCCAGCAGCTTTTACCCCGGAGATGGCTACACCTTC. As protein: CASSFYPGDGYTF. Drawing the rest from reference TRBV7-2 and TRBJ1-2, the complete variable domain is GAGVSQSPSNKVTEKGKDVELRCDPISGHTALYWYRQSLGQGLEFLIYFQGNSAPDKSGLPSDRFSAERTGGSVSTLTIQRTQQEDSAVYLCASSFYPGDGYTFGSGTRLTVV.